This TCR beta chain was sequenced during a study of shared clonotypes between healthy human individuals (dated by TCRdb to the early 2020s). Some background on the complete study: Two women and a few men aged 18 to 49 years were included in the cohort. To increase sequencing depth and limit assay-specific biases, TCR repertoire library preparation and sequencing were carried out by different laboratories using diverse techniques. To estimate repertoire size and how much clonotype sharing occurs between individuals, the study deeply sequenced the blood TCR repertoires of 4 to 6 healthy adults. Per donor, three plates each were used for CD4 naive and CD4 memory, two for CD8 naive, and one for CD8 memory. Leukapheresis yielded between about 0.8 and 8.9 billion PBMCs per donor.

The V end loses 2 bases and the J end loses 1 base, and a stretch of 12 bases separates them. Reading the germline V gene (reference sequence) gives CDR1 SGHNT and CDR2 YYREEE. From its cysteine to its phenylalanine, the CDR3 spans 15 amino acids. Of the read, only the CDR3 DNA is kept; its 45 bases are in frame from base 1. Results and caveats for the whole study, not just this receptor: Higher generation probabilities were observed for clonotypes shared by all four sorted-subset donors than for non-shared clonotypes. Because the study included a small number of donors, the genetic and exposure-history diversity represented was limited. Sampling was restricted to blood, and TCR repertoires in tissue are likely to differ from TCR repertoires in blood. Sharing across a few donors was observed for around 5% of naive CD4, over 3% of naive CD8, 2% to 2.5% of memory CD4, and about 0.39% of memory CD8 clonotypes. Pairwise subsampling led to the expectation that sequencing depth would affect the degree of clonotype sharing among donors. Larger estimated clonotype richness was generally found for naive subsets than for memory subsets. Incomplete sequencing was indicated by rarefaction of sorted-subset datasets, despite the large sequencing depth.

TCR CDR3 regions were amplified from genomic DNA by multiplex PCR using the deep immunoSEQ assay. Extracted genomic DNA from each cell subset was spread evenly across all wells of several immunoSEQ 96-well plates, with each plate serving as a replicate. For sorted subsets, roughly 190 ng of genomic DNA, equivalent to 30,000 or so T cell genomes, went into each replicate PCR. Purified libraries were quantified with a Qubit 3.0 fluorometer, sized on a Bioanalyzer 2100, and re-quantified with the KAPA Library Quantification kit. Every immunoSEQ 96-well plate was sequenced on a separate single-read 150-cycle Illumina NextSeq 550 flow cell. The authors' pipeline ran thus. Because the immunoSEQ output included only junctional sequences and no quality scores, the filtering could not be the same as the filtering used for full-length reads. To assign V/J genes and CDR3, sequences were annotated using PyIR, a Python wrapper for IgBLAST v1.9, with IMGT germline references. Reads were filtered out if the reads had weak V/J assignments (E-value above 1e-6), no CDR3, stop codons, out-of-frame junctions, or ambiguous translated residues. A V3J clonotype was defined by an identical inferred V gene, J gene, and CDR3 amino acid sequence. To compute the percentage overlap between repertoires, the number of shared unique clonotypes was divided by the size of the smaller repertoire. Richness of each repertoire was evaluated using RTK rarefaction, the Chao1 estimator, and Recon v2.1 estimates of unobserved clonotypes. For all TCRbeta clonotypes obtained by the gDNA method from a few donors, generation probabilities were computed with OLGA. The source is immuneACCESS, and TCRdb retained only in-frame sequences with V and J called. Part of the clones is not carried over; for the studies checked, unresolved V genes explain less than half of this, and the remainder is unexplained. V and J calls and clone size follow that table, whereas D and trimming were derived from the DNA. Counted in this sample were some 1,100,000 clones; around 78% of them appeared once. Together, the top ten hold approximately 0.5% of the sample.

Donors were healthy HIV-negative adults with no recently reported acute infections or vaccinations. Every donor was a Caucasian adult residing in Nashville, Tennessee, USA. CD4+ T cells were enriched by magnetic negative selection, after which naive cells were positively selected on CD45RA and the negative fraction was taken as the memory subset. After blood collection by leukapheresis, PBMCs were isolated using Ficoll-Histopaque density gradient centrifugation and then cryopreserved in the vapor phase of liquid nitrogen. Analytical flow cytometry was used to check the purity and quantity of every magnetically sorted T cell population. Genomic DNA was isolated from each sorted fraction and quantified by UV absorbance on a Nanodrop 2000c. For this clone: Which antigen it targets is not known. Within one base of it there is no much larger clone, and no base qualities were kept.

What was sequenced was memory CD4+ T cells from PBMCs. The cell subset or site tag for this specimen amounts to: CD45RA-negative fraction. The sequence derives from a man between 18 and 29 years old in good health. Some clones in this sample may be carry-over from other donors' samples. The V and J genes are TRBV5-4 and TRBJ1-1; no D gene call is confident. The nucleotide sequence reads as follows: TGTGCCAGCAGCTTAAGACTTTCCGCGAACACTGAAGCTTTCTTT. This is translated as CASSLRLSANTEAFF.